This is a list of T cell receptor beta chains from one sample in a study of human T cells and chemical hapten exposure. Each CDR3 protein gets one entry after TCRdb re-called the RACE reads with MiXCR. This sample has roughly 50,000 distinct CDR3 sequences; approximately 10% occur once, and the top ten carry more than 9%. The material was whole blood, obtained in connection with sensitization to the hapten diphenylcyclopropenone (DPC). These receptors all come from a woman aged 25 to 45 with alopecia areata. Some clones in this sample may be carry-over from other donors' samples. Each CDR3 is given with its conserved first and last residue. Fields, in order: clone size, D gene, J gene, V gene, CDR3 DNA, CDR3 protein. A D gene is named only where the DNA matches it firmly. Clone size is stated in some rows and not others, as once, few, many or a class when expanded.

NA,NA,TRBJ1-3,TRBV11-2,TGTGCCAGCAGCTTCTTGAGGGGACGCTCTGGAAACACCATATATTTT,CASSFLRGRSGNTIYF
many,NA,TRBJ1-5,TRBV10-3,TGTGCCATAGGAACTGGGGATAGTAAGAATCAGCCCCAGCATTTT,CAIGTGDSKNQPQHF
NA,TRBD1,TRBJ1-2,TRBV28,TGTGCCTCCACAGGGGGCGCCGGCTATGGCTACACCTTC,CASTGGAGYGYTF
NA,NA,TRBJ1-1,TRBV20-1,TGCAGTGCTAGCCCCCGGCGCACTGAAGCTTTCTTT,CSASPRRTEAFF
few,NA,TRBJ2-3,TRBV7-2,TGTGCCAGCAGCTCCCCAGGAGATACGCAGTATTTT,CASSSPGDTQYF
many,TRBD2,TRBJ2-2,TRBV4-3,TGCGCCAGCAGTCAACAATTCGGTCAGGGAGGGACCGGGGAGCTGTTTTTT,CASSQQFGQGGTGELFF
many,NA,TRBJ2-7,TRBV4-3,TGCGCCAGCAGCCAAGATACAGGGCGGCCCGACGAGCAGTACTTC,CASSQDTGRPDEQYF
many,NA,TRBJ1-6,TRBV12-3/TRBV12-4,TGTGCCAGCAGTCCCGGGGCGGGTTCACCCCTCCACTTT,CASSPGAGSPLHF
few,NA,TRBJ2-3,TRBV11-2,TGTGCCAGCAGCCCTACTTCAAGTCGGGCGGATACGCAGTATTTT,CASSPTSSRADTQYF
many,NA,TRBJ2-7,TRBV27,TGTGCCAGCACTCCGAGGCAGGGAAGCTCCTACGAGCAGTACTTC,CASTPRQGSSYEQYF
NA,TRBD2,TRBJ2-1,TRBV7-2,TGTGCCAGCAGCTCAGACACTAGTCGGGGGGGAAATGAGCAGTTCTTC,CASSSDTSRGGNEQFF
few,NA,TRBJ2-2,TRBV4-3,TGCGCCAGCAAAGAAGGGGCGGCGAACACCGGGGAGCTGTTTTTT,CASKEGAANTGELFF
NA,NA,TRBJ2-5,TRBV10-3,TGTGCCATCAGCGGGGGCCAAGAGACCCAGTACTTC,CAISGGQETQYF
many,NA,TRBJ1-2,TRBV3-1,TGTGCCAGCAGCCAAGCCCCCAGGGGCCGTAACTATGGCTACACCTTC,CASSQAPRGRNYGYTF
NA,NA,TRBJ2-1,TRBV10-2,TGCGCCAGCACAGTCGCAGGCCCACCTAATGAGCAGTTCTTC,CASTVAGPPNEQFF
few,NA,TRBJ1-2,TRBV28,TGTGCCAGCAACACCACCCCCACATGGGCCTATGGCTACACCTTC,CASNTTPTWAYGYTF